The T cell receptor beta chain described here comes from a study of shared clonotypes between healthy human individuals. The genomic DNA of each subset was split evenly across several immunoSEQ plates. The method was immunoSEQ multiplex PCR; TCRdb's version includes in-frame clones alone and lacks a portion of them. The data contain about 1 million clones, 70% to 80% of them singletons. This clone was found a few times. Its antigen is not identified. With 7 bases removed from V and 7 bases from J, the gap between germline ends came to 16 bases. There are 14 residues in the CDR3. Germline CDR1 reads MDHEN; CDR2 reads SYDVKM. Study-wide points: Naive subsets tended to show greater estimated richness than memory subsets. All-four-donor shared clonotypes had higher generation probabilities than non-shared clonotypes did. Sorted-subset sequencing, rarefaction showed, was incomplete despite large depth.

Sequences were obtained from memory CD4+ T cells sorted from blood. The subset: CD45RA-negative fraction. This clonotype was obtained from a man aged 18 to 29 in good health. This chain uses TRBV28 with TRBJ1-4, with D maybe TRBD1 (5 bases). The CDR3 region has the DNA TGTGCCAGCAAGAGGGGAGGGTTAGGTGAAAAACTGTTTTTT. Translation: CASKRGGLGEKLFF.